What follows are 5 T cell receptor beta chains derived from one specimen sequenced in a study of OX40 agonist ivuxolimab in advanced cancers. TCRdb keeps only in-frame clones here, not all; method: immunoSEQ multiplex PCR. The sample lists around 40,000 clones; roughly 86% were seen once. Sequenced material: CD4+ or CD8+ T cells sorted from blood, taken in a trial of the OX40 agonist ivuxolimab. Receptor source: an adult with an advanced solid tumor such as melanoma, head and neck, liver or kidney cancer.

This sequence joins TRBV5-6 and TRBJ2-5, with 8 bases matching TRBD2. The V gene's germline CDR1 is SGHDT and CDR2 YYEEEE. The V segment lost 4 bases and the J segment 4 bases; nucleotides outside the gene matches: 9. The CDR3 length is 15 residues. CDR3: CASSMAAGLVETQYF. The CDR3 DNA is TGTGCCAGCAGCATGGCCGCGGGACTAGTAGAGACCCAGTACTTC.

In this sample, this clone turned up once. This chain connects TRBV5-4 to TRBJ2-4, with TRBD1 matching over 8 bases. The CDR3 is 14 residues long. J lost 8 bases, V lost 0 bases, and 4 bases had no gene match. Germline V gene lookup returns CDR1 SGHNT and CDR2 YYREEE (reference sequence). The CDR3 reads CASSLVQGADIQYF. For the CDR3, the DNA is TGTGCCAGCAGCTTGGTTCAGGGGGCGGACATTCAGTACTTC.

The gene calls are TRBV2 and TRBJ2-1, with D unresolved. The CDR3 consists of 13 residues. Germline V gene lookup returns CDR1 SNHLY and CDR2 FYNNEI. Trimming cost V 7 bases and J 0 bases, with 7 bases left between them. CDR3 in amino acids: CASNTYSYNEQFF. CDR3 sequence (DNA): TGTGCCAGCAACACGTACTCCTACAATGAGCAGTTCTTC.

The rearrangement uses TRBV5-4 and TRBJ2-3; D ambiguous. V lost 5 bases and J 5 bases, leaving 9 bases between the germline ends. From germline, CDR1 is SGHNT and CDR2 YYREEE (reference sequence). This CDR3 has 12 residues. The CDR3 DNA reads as TGTGCCAGCAGTTTGACGCAAGATACGCAGTATTTT. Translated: CASSLTQDTQYF.

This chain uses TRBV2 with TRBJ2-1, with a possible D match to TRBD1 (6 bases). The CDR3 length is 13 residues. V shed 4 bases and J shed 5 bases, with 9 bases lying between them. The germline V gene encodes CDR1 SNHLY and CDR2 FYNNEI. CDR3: CASSGYRDNEQFF. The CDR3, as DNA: TGTGCCAGCAGTGGATACAGGGACAATGAGCAGTTCTTC.